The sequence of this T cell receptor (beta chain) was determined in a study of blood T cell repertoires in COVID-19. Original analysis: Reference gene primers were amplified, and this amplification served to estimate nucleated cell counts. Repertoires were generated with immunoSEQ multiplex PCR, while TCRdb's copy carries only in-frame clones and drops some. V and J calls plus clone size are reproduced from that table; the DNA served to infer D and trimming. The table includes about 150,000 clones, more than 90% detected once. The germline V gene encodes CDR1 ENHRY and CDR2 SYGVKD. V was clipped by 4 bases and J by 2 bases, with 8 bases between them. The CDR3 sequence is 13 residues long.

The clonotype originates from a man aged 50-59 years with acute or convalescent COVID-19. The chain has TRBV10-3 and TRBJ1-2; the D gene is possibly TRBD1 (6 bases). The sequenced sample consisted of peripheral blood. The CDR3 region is CAISGQGNYGYTF. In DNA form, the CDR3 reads TGTGCCATCAGTGGGCAGGGGAACTATGGCTACACCTTC.